Shown below are 21 T cell receptor beta chains from a single sample sequenced in a study of regulatory T cells in long-lasting Graves disease. Documented time point: persistent/refractory GD, antithyroid drugs over 5 years with positive TRAb. The TCR library was prepared using RNA isolated from PBMCs. Relying on iRepertoire HTBI primers and Arm-PCR of CDR3 regions, the team built TCR beta libraries. TCRdb re-called the multiplex PCR reads through MiXCR, storing one row per CDR3 protein. This sample has 350,000 to 500,000 distinct CDR3 sequences, with around a fifth found just once. Specimen: peripheral blood mononuclear cells (PBMCs), collected when the disease was refractory, from a patient treated with antithyroid drugs. The receptors originated from a female donor with Graves disease.

This clonotype was found a few times. This chain connects TRBV9 to TRBJ2-1; 7 bases agree with TRBD1. The J segment lost 8 bases and the V segment lost 4 bases, leaving 6 bases of the junction unmatched. CDR1 and CDR2 from the germline V gene are SGDLS and YYNGEE. The CDR3 is made up of 13 amino acids. The CDR3 sequence: CASSRGGSDEQFF. The CDR3 nucleotides read TGTGCCAGCAGCAGAGGGGGCTCCGATGAGCAGTTCTTC.

This clonotype was detected a few times. This chain links TRBV20-1 with TRBJ1-2; perhaps TRBD1 as D (6 bases). V lost 5 bases and J 5 bases, leaving 12 bases between the germline ends. This CDR3 is built from 12 residues. Germline V gene data show CDR1 as DFQATT and CDR2 as SNEGSKA (reference sequence). The DNA for the CDR3 is TGCAGTGCTTTCAGGGGAGTATATGGCTACACCTTC. This sequence encodes CSAFRGVYGYTF.

The chain links TRBV19 to TRBJ1-4; 9 nucleotides line up with TRBD1. After removal of 5 bases from V and 8 bases from J, the junction contained 9 bases not matched to a gene. The CDR3 is 15 amino acids. Per germline, CDR1 LNHDA and CDR2 SQIVND (reference sequence). For the CDR3, the DNA is TGTGCCAGTAGTGTTTTGGGACAGGGCGGAGAAAAACTGTTTTTT. This sequence encodes CASSVLGQGGEKLFF.

The CDR3 sequence is CASRLVDSGNQPQHF. The CDR3 region has the DNA TGTGCCAGCAGACTAGTGGACAGTGGCAATCAGCCCCAGCATTTT. The chain joins TRBV7-8 to TRBJ1-5; a possible D gene is TRBD1 (6 bases). Germline-derived CDR1 and CDR2 are SGHVS and FQNEAQ. There are 15 residues in the CDR3. V lost 6 bases, J lost 2 bases, and 14 bases lay in between.

There are a few counts of this clonotype. CDR3 residues: CASSLVPGAENEQYF. The CDR3 region has the DNA TGCGCCAGCAGCTTGGTTCCGGGGGCGGAGAACGAGCAGTACTTC. This chain joins TRBV5-1 and TRBJ2-7; possibly TRBD1 or TRBD2 for D (6 bases each). The V end lost 0 bases, the J end lost 5 bases, and 15 bases lay between the germline ends. Germline CDR1 is SGHRS and CDR2 is YFSETQ. The CDR3 has 15 amino acids.

In nucleotides, the CDR3 is TGTGCCAGCAGTGACCTGAGCCATAGCGGGGCCCCATCCCACGAGCAGTACTTC. This translates into CASSDLSHSGAPSHEQYF. The V call is TRBV6-4, the J call TRBJ2-7, with TRBD2 identical over 8 bases. Germline V lookup: CDR1 MRHNA, CDR2 SNTAGT. J was trimmed by 5 bases and V by 2 bases; bases with no gene match: 17. The CDR3 is 18 residues long.

The chain is built from TRBV14 and TRBJ2-7; a weak D match, TRBD2 (6 bases). This CDR3 is built from 13 residues. Germline V lookup: CDR1 SGHDN, CDR2 FVKESK. V was shortened by 1 base and J by 4 bases, with 8 bases between the two germline ends. The CDR3 reads CASSQVGRYEQYF. CDR3 bases: TGTGCCAGCAGCCAAGTAGGGAGGTACGAGCAGTACTTC.

This chain connects TRBV18 to TRBJ2-1; D not certain. V lost 3 bases and J lost 3, with 6 bases in between. The length of the CDR3 is 13 residues. CDR1 and CDR2 from the germline V gene are KGHSH and LQKENI. CDR3 protein: CASSPSVYNEQFF. The DNA for the CDR3 is TGTGCCAGCTCACCCTCTGTCTACAATGAGCAGTTCTTC.

This clonotype was seen repeatedly, ten times or more. The CDR3 region is CSVAGQPRMGETQYF. The DNA for the CDR3 is TGCAGCGTCGCCGGGCAGCCGAGGATGGGAGAGACCCAGTACTTC. This chain links TRBV29-1 with TRBJ2-5; no firm D call. Looked up from germline, CDR1 is SQVTM and CDR2 is ANQGSEA. This CDR3 is 15 amino acids long. V gave up 6 bases and J gave up 4 bases, with 21 bases separating them.

The gene calls are TRBV7-8 and TRBJ1-1; D gene uncertain. CDR3 size: 17 residues. Germline CDR1 is SGHVS and CDR2 is FQNEAQ. V shed 4 bases and J shed 0 bases, with 18 bases lying between them. CDR3 DNA sequence: TGTGCCAGCAGCTCACTTCCCCGGACGGAGATGAACACTGAAGCTTTCTTT. Translation gives CASSSLPRTEMNTEAFF.

J is TRBJ2-2 and V is TRBV20-1, with 9 bases identical to TRBD2. V trimming: 0 bases; J trimming: 1 base; junction bases outside the gene matches: 0. The CDR3 extends over 15 amino acids. In germline, CDR1 is DFQATT, CDR2 SNEGSKA (reference sequence). The CDR3 DNA sequence: TGCAGTGCTAGAGAGACTAGCGGGAACACCGGGGAGCTGTTTTTT. Translation: CSARETSGNTGELFF.

This clonotype appeared many times. The CDR3 nucleotides are TGTGCCTGGACATCGTCGCAGGAAGCTTTCTTT. Amino acids: CAWTSSQEAFF. The chain links TRBV30 to TRBJ1-1; D is unclear. CDR3 length equals 11 residues. Between the trimmed V and J ends, which lost 4 bases and 8 bases, there was a span of 11 bases. The germline gives CDR1 GTSNPN, CDR2 SVGIG (reference sequence).

The V gene is TRBV7-3, the J gene TRBJ1-2; D is unclear. CDR3 length: 13 residues. Germline V CDR1 and CDR2: SGHTA, FQGTGA. V was cut by 4 bases and J by 8 bases, with 14 bases left in between. The CDR3 coding sequence is TGTGCCAGCAGCTCCACGCCCGGGCTGGGCTACACCTTC. It yields the protein CASSSTPGLGYTF.

The chain carries TRBV7-3 and TRBJ2-1; D possibly corresponds to TRBD2 (5 bases). The CDR3 is 16 amino acids. CDR1 is SGHTA, CDR2 FQGTGA, per germline. The V and J ends lost 5 bases and 0 bases respectively, with 14 bases between them. CDR3 sequence: CASSSGGRSSYNEQFF. CDR3 DNA sequence: TGTGCCAGCAGCAGTGGAGGAAGGAGCTCCTACAATGAGCAGTTCTTC.

This clonotype occurred a few times. The chain couples TRBV4-1 to TRBJ1-1; TRBD1 matches at 9 bases. V lost 3 bases to trimming and J lost 2 bases; unmatched junction nucleotides: 4. This CDR3 region has 15 residues. Germline CDR1 is MGHRA and CDR2 is YSYEKL. The CDR3 here is CASSHGQGLNTEAFF. Written as DNA, the CDR3 is TGCGCCAGCAGCCATGGACAGGGGCTCAACACTGAAGCTTTCTTT.

About this clonotype itself: A much more abundant neighbour one base away suggests this may be a read error. This rearrangement joins TRBV28 to TRBJ2-2; tentatively, D is TRBD2 (6 bases). Germline V gene sequence: CDR1 MDHEN, CDR2 SYDVKM. The ends were cut back, 11 bases at V and 7 bases at J, with 17 bases in the middle. There are 13 residues in the CDR3. DNA for the CDR3: TGTGCCGTAGTTAGAGCGGGTTTCGGGGAGCTGTTTTTT. Encoded protein: CAVVRAGFGELFF.

A few counts support this clonotype. The chain employs TRBV27 and TRBJ2-2; maybe TRBD2 (7 bases). Germline V gene data show CDR1 as MNHEY and CDR2 as SMNVEV (reference sequence). CDR3 length: 14 amino acids. V shed 7 bases and J shed 5 bases, with 14 bases lying between them. The CDR3, as DNA: TGTGCCAGCAATGGGGGGGCAGGAACCGGGGAGCTGTTTTTT. Protein product: CASNGGAGTGELFF.

This clonotype came up many times. This chain uses TRBV6-5 with TRBJ1-1; D remains unclear. The CDR3 spans 13 residues. Trimming left V 2 bases short and J 1 base short, with 5 bases between. Looked up from germline, CDR1 is MNHEY and CDR2 is SVGAGI. This chain's CDR3 is CASSYGSNTEAFF. For the CDR3, the DNA is TGTGCCAGCAGTTACGGTTCGAACACTGAAGCTTTCTTT.

This sequence joins TRBV19 and TRBJ2-1, with D tentatively TRBD2 (5 bases). CDR1 LNHDA and CDR2 SQIVND come from the germline V gene (reference sequence). CDR3 size: 15 residues. V was shortened by 7 bases and J by 3 bases, with 16 bases between the two germline ends. The CDR3 is CASTPQSAGYNEQFF. CDR3 sequence (DNA): TGTGCCAGTACCCCCCAAAGCGCGGGCTACAATGAGCAGTTCTTC.

This clonotype showed up many times. This chain uses TRBV6-1 with TRBJ2-7, with unresolved D. Per the germline V gene, CDR1 is MNHNS and CDR2 is SASEGT. The CDR3 is 14 residues long. V shed 0 bases and J shed 2 bases, with 8 bases lying between them. CDR3 sequence: CASSEAQYAYEQYF. CDR3 sequence (DNA): TGTGCCAGCAGTGAAGCCCAATACGCCTACGAGCAGTACTTC.

The genes are TRBV6-2 or TRBV6-3 and TRBJ2-3, with 11 bases lining up with TRBD1. The CDR3 contains 16 residues. Trimming removed 0 bases from V and 6 bases from J; junction bases left unmatched: 5. Germline-derived CDR1 and CDR2 are MNHEY and SVGEGT. This CDR3 reads CASSYSWDRGADTQYF. In DNA form, the CDR3 reads TGTGCCAGCAGTTACTCGTGGGACAGGGGGGCCGATACGCAGTATTTT.